The clone carrying this T cell receptor (beta chain) was observed many times. This sample is drawn from a study of response to subunit inactivated influenza vaccine. Germline V gene lookup returns CDR1 MDHEN and CDR2 SYDVKM. V gave up 4 bases and J gave up 4 bases, with 18 bases separating them. This CDR3 contains 16 residues. From the RT-PCR reads, TCRdb called clonotypes with MiXCR, one entry per CDR3 protein. The table shows 150,000 to 200,000 distinct CDR3 sequences, with more than 10% occurring only once. Another study also made use of these data, one on T cells expressing NK-cell markers. Per that study: UMIs were included in TCR beta cDNA generated by 5'RACE template switching. Out of eight donors sequenced, seven tested HCMV-seropositive and the remaining one seronegative. The study found these clonotypes also leading the CD3+CD56-NKG2C+ fraction in four donors.

This TCR was recovered from a man aged 50-60 years who received an inactivated influenza vaccine. Sample: CD8+ T cells sorted from PBMCs, taken 11 to 12 days after vaccination. V usage is TRBV28 and J usage is TRBJ2-3; the D gene could be TRBD1 or TRBD2 (5 bases each). This CDR3 reads CASSSPGHTSADTQYF. CDR3 coding DNA: TGTGCCAGCAGTTCGCCGGGGCACACCTCGGCAGATACGCAGTATTTT.